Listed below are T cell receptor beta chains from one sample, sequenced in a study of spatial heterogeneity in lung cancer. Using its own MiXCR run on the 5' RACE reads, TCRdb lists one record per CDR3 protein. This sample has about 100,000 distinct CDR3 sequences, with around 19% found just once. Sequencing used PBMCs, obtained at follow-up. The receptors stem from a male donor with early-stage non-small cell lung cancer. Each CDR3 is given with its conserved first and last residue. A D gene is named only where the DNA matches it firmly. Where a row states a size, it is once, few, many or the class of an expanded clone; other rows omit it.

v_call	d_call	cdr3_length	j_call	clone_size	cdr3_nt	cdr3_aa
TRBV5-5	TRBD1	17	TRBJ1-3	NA	TGTGCCAGCAGCCGTTCCGGGACAGCCGAATCTGGAAACACCATATATTTT	CASSRSGTAESGNTIYF
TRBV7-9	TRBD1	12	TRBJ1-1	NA	TGTGCCAGCAGCCAGGGGGGTACTGAAGCTTTCTTT	CASSQGGTEAFF
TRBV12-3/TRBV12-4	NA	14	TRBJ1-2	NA	TGTGCCAGCAGTTCTTTCGGGTCGGACTATGGCTACACCTTC	CASSSFGSDYGYTF
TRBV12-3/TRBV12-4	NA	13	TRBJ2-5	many	TGTGCCAGCAGCCCGGACCGCGCCAGGGCCCAGTACTTC	CASSPDRARAQYF
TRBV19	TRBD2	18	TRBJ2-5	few	TGTGCCAGTAGTATTAGAGCGGGGATAGCGGGTCGCGGGGAGACCCAGTACTTC	CASSIRAGIAGRGETQYF
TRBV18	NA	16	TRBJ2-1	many	TGTGCCAGCTCACCACCTGGGGGTGTGGTTAACCATGAGCAGTTCTTC	CASSPPGGVVNHEQFF
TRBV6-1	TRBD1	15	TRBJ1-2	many	TGTGCCAGCAGTGAAGAAATAGACAGGGTGAATGGCTACACCTTC	CASSEEIDRVNGYTF
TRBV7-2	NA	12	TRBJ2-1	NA	TGTGCCAGCAGCTTATACCAGGTAGAGCAGTTCTTC	CASSLYQVEQFF
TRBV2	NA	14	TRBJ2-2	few	TGTGCCAGCTTCTGGCAAACGAACACCGGGGAGCTGTTTTTT	CASFWQTNTGELFF
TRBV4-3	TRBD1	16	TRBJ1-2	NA	TGCGCCAGCAGCCAAGCGGGCGGACAGGGGGCGGATGGCTACACCTTC	CASSQAGGQGADGYTF
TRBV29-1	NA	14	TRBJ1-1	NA	TGCAGCGTGAAGACCCACCCAAGAAACACTGAAGCTTTCTTT	CSVKTHPRNTEAFF
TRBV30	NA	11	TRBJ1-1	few	TGTGCCTGGAGCCTAAAGGGGGAAGCTTTCTTT	CAWSLKGEAFF
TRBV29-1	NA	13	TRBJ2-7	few	TGCAGCGCCGGAGGGGGGAGGCTATACGAGCAGTACTTC	CSAGGGRLYEQYF
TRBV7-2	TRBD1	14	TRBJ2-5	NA	TGTGCCAGCAGCCCCTCGACAGGGGGCGAGACCCAGTACTTC	CASSPSTGGETQYF
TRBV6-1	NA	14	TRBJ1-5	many	TGTGCCAGCAGAACTAAGGACGGGGATCAGCCCCAGCATTTT	CASRTKDGDQPQHF
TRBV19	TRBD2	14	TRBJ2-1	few	TGTGCCGTATTAGGGACTAGCAGTCAAGGGGAGCAGTTCTTC	CAVLGTSSQGEQFF
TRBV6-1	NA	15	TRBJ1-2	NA	TGTGCCAGTTCCTCCCTTATCGGGTCTAACTATGGCTACACCTTC	CASSSLIGSNYGYTF
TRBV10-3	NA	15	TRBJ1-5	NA	TGTGCCATCAGTGGGATACCCAGTGAAGGCCAGCCCCAGCATTTT	CAISGIPSEGQPQHF
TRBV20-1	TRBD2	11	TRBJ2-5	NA	TGCAGTGCTAGAACTGGGCTAGCGGACTACTTC	CSARTGLADYF
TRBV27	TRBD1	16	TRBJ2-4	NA	TGTGCCAGCACCACCCCAAGGGGGCTAGCCAAAAACATTCAGTACTTC	CASTTPRGLAKNIQYF
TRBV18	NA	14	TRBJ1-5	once	TGTGCCAGCTCACACGACAGGAACAATCAGCCCCAGCATTTT	CASSHDRNNQPQHF
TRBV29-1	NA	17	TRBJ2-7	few	TGCAGCGTTGCCCCCGGGGAGGTACTAGCCGGGGCTCGGGAGCAGTACTTC	CSVAPGEVLAGAREQYF
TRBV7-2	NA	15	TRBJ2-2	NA	TGTGTCAGCAGCTTAGGAAACCAAAACACCGGGGAGCTGTTTTTT	CVSSLGNQNTGELFF
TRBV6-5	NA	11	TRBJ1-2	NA	TGTGCCAGCAGTTCGAACTATGGCTACACCTTC	CASSSNYGYTF
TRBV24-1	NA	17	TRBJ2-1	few	TGTGCCACCGAAAGAGCCTCCGGGGGGCCCCTGGACAATGAGCAGTTCTTC	CATERASGGPLDNEQFF
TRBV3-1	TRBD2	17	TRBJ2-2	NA	TGTGCCAGCAGCCTTAGGACTAGCGGGACCAACACCGGGGAGCTGTTTTTT	CASSLRTSGTNTGELFF
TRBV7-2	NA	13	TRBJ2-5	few	TGTGCCAGCAGCTTAATGCCCCAAGAGACCCAGTACTTC	CASSLMPQETQYF
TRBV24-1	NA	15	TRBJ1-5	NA	TGTGCCACCAGTGATGCGGGGACCAGCAATCAGCCCCAGCATTTT	CATSDAGTSNQPQHF
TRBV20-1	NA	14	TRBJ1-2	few	TGCAGTGCTAGAAGCGGACCGAGTAACTATGGCTACACCTTC	CSARSGPSNYGYTF
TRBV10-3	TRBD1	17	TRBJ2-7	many	TGTGCCATCAGTGGTTCCACAGGGGCCTACTCACCTTACGAGCAGTACTTC	CAISGSTGAYSPYEQYF
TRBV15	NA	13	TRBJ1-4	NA	TGTGCCACCAGTCGGGATCGGAGTGAAAAACTGTTTTTT	CATSRDRSEKLFF
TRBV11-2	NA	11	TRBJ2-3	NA	TGTGCTATCAGGAGCACAGATACGCAGTATTTT	CAIRSTDTQYF
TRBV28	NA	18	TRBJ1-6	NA	TGTGCCAGCAGTGAGGACAGTGATAAAAGCTCCTATAATTCACCCCTCCACTTT	CASSEDSDKSSYNSPLHF
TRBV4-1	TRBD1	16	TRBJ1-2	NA	TGCGCCAGCAGCCAAGAGGGACAGGGGTGGAGCTATGGCTACACCTTC	CASSQEGQGWSYGYTF
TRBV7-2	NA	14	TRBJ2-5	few	TGTGCCAGCAGTTCAACAGCGACCCAAGAGACCCAGTACTTC	CASSSTATQETQYF
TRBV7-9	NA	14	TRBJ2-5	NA	TGTGCCAGCAGCTCTGGGGCTAACCAAGAGACCCAGTACTTC	CASSSGANQETQYF
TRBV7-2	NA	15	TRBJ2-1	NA	TGTGCCAGCAGCCAAGCCGCGGGGGCGTGGAATGAGCAGTTCTTC	CASSQAAGAWNEQFF
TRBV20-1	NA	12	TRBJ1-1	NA	TGCAGTGCTAGTAAGGGTGAGACTGAAGCTTTCTTT	CSASKGETEAFF
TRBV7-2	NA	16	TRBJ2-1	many	TGTGCCAGCAGCTTAGTACGGACTTATTCCTACAATGAGCAGTTCTTC	CASSLVRTYSYNEQFF
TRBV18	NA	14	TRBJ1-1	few	TGTGCCAGCTCACCAAGCACGGGGAGAGTTGAAGCTTTCTTT	CASSPSTGRVEAFF
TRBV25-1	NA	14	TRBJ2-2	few	TGTGCCAGCAAGAGCGGGTCAAACACCGGGGAGCTGTTTTTT	CASKSGSNTGELFF
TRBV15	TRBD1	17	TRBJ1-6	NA	TGTGCCACCAGCAGAGTCCCACCGGGACAGGATAATTCACCCCTCCACTTT	CATSRVPPGQDNSPLHF
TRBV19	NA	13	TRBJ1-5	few	TGTGCCAGTACAAACCCCAGCAATCAGCCCCAGCATTTT	CASTNPSNQPQHF
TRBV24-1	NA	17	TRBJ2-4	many	TGTGCCACCAGTGATGCCCCGCGAGCGGGCACCAAAAACATTCAGTACTTC	CATSDAPRAGTKNIQYF
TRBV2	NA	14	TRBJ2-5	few	TGTGCCAGCAGTGAAGACAGATGGCAAGAGACCCAGTACTTC	CASSEDRWQETQYF
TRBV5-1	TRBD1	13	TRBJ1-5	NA	TGCGCCAGCAGCTTGGCAGGGGGACAGCCCCAGCATTTT	CASSLAGGQPQHF
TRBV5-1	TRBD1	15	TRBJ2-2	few	TGCGCCAGCAGCCCGGACAGGATGAACACCGGGGAGCTGTTTTTT	CASSPDRMNTGELFF
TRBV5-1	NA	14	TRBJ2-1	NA	TGCGCCAGTGGTAAGGGGACAACCTACAATGAGCAGTTCTTC	CASGKGTTYNEQFF
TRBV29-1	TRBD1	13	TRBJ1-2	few	TGCAGCGTTGATGACAGGGGGCTTTATGGCTACACCTTC	CSVDDRGLYGYTF
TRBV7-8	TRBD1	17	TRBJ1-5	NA	TGTGCCAGCAGCTCCATGGGGGGACAGGGGGCACCTCAGCCCCAGCATTTT	CASSSMGGQGAPQPQHF
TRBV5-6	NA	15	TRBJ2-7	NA	TGTGCCAGCAGCTTGGGGCCAGCGCAAGCCTACGAGAAGTACTTC	CASSLGPAQAYEKYF
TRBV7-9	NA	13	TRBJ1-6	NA	TGTGCCAGCAGCCCGATCTATAATTCACCCCTCCACTTT	CASSPIYNSPLHF
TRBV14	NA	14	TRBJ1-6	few	TGTGCCAGCAGCCAAGTTCCGAGGAATTCACCCCTCCACTTT	CASSQVPRNSPLHF
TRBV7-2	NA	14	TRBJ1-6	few	TGTGCCAGCAGCTTACTGGGGAATGGTTCACCCCTCCACTTT	CASSLLGNGSPLHF
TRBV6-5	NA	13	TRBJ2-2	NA	TGTGCCAGCAGCAACAGGATCTCCGGGGAGCTGTTTTTT	CASSNRISGELFF
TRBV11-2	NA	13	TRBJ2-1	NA	TGTGCCAGCAGCTTAGATCCGTACAATGAGCAGTTCTTC	CASSLDPYNEQFF
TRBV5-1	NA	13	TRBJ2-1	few	TGCGCCAGCAGCTCGCGAGTCGACAATGAGCAGTTCTTC	CASSSRVDNEQFF